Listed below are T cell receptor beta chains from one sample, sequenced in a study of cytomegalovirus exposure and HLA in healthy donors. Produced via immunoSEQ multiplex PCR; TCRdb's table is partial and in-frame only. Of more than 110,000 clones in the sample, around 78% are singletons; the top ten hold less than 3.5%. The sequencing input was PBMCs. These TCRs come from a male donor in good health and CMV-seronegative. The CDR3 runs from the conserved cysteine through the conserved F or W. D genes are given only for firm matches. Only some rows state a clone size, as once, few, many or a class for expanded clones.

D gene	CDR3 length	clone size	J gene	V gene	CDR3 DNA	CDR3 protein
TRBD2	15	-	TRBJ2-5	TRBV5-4	TGTGCCAGCAGCCCCGGGACTAGCGGGGGAGAGACCCAGTACTTC	CASSPGTSGGETQYF
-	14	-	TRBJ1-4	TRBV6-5	TGTGCCAGCAGTTACACGGTGTATGATGAAAAACTGTTTTTT	CASSYTVYDEKLFF
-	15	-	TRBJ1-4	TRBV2	TGTGCCAGCAGTGACAGGGCAAGAGCTAATGAAAAACTGTTTTTT	CASSDRARANEKLFF
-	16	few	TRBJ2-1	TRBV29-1	TGCAGCGTTGCAGGCTGGCGCGGGTCCTCCTACAATGAGCAGTTCTTC	CSVAGWRGSSYNEQFF
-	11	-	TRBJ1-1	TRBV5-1	TGCGCCAGCAGAACAGACACTGAAGCTTTCTTT	CASRTDTEAFF
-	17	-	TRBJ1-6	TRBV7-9	TGTGCCAGCAGCGCGGGGACGGTCGGGTCCTATAATTCACCCCTCCACTTT	CASSAGTVGSYNSPLHF
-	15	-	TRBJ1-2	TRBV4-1	TGCGCCAGCAGCCAAGAGATCTGGAGGGCGGGTGGCTACACCTTC	CASSQEIWRAGGYTF
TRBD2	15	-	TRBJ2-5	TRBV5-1	TGCGCCAGCAGCGCTAGCGGGGGGGTCGGGGAGACCCAGTACTTC	CASSASGGVGETQYF
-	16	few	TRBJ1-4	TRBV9	TGTGCCAGCAGCGTAGATCGCACAGCAACTAATGAAAAACTGTTTTTT	CASSVDRTATNEKLFF
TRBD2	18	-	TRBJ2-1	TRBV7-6	TGTGCCAGCAGCTTAGGAAGTCGTCCTAGCGGGAGGGCTAATGAGCAGTTCTTC	CASSLGSRPSGRANEQFF
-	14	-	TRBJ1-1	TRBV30	TGTGCCTGGACTGGAGGCGTACTAAACACTGAAGCTTTCTTT	CAWTGGVLNTEAFF
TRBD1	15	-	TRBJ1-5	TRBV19	TGTCCCAGTAGTCCCCAGGGACAGGGTATAGAGCCCCAGCATTTT	CPSSPQGQGIEPQHF
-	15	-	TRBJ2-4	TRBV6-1	TGTGCCAGCAGTCTCGAGGGCGAAATCAAAAACATTCAGTACTTC	CASSLEGEIKNIQYF
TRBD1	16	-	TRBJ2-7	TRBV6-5	TGTGCCAGCAGTTACTCTTCGGGACAGGGGATCCACGAGCAGTACTTC	CASSYSSGQGIHEQYF
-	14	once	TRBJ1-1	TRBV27	TGTGCCAGCCGCGACGGGATAATATACACTGAAGCTTTCTTT	CASRDGIIYTEAFF
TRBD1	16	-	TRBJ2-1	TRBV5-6	TGTGCCAGCAGCTTGGATACTCGGGCAGGGGGCGAGGAGCAGTTCTTC	CASSLDTRAGGEEQFF
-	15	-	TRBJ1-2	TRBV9	TGTGCCAGCAGCGTAGGTAGGACTCGAAACGACGGCTACACCTTC	CASSVGRTRNDGYTF
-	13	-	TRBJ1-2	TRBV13	TGTGCCAGCAGCTTACGTGGGGGGTCTGGCTACACCTTC	CASSLRGGSGYTF
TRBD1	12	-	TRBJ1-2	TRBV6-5	TGTGCCAGCTCGGACAGGGTGATTGGCTACACCTTC	CASSDRVIGYTF
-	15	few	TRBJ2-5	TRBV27	TGTGCCAGCAGTTTAAGCCGGAGAGATCAAGAGACCCAGTACTTC	CASSLSRRDQETQYF
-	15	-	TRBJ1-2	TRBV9	TGTGCCAGCAGCGTAAGCGGGGGTTCGGGCTATGGCTACACCTTC	CASSVSGGSGYGYTF
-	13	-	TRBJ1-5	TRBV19	TGTGCCACCCAGGGATATAGCAATCAGCCCCAGCATTTT	CATQGYSNQPQHF
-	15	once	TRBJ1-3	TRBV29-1	TGCAGCGTTGAGGGTCCGGGGAATTCTGGAAACACCATATATTTT	CSVEGPGNSGNTIYF
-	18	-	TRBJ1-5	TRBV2	TGTGCCAGCACTGGTCTCGTGGGACACCAAAAAAGCAATCAGCCCCAGCATTTT	CASTGLVGHQKSNQPQHF
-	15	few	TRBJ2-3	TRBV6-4	TGTGCCAGCAGTGAACAGGGAGGGAGCACAGATACGCAGTATTTT	CASSEQGGSTDTQYF
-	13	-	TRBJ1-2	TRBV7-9	TGTGCCAGCAGCTTAGTGGGGCTAAGTGGCTACACCTTC	CASSLVGLSGYTF
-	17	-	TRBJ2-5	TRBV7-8	TGTGCCAGCGGATCTAGCGAACAGTTCATCAGTCGGGAGACCCAGTACTTC	CASGSSEQFISRETQYF
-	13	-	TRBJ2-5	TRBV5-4	TGTGCCAGCAGCTTGGACTACCAAGAGACCCAGTACTTC	CASSLDYQETQYF
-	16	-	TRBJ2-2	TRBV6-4	TGTGCCAGCAGTGCCCTCTCCTCCGCGAACACCGGGGAGCTGTTTTTT	CASSALSSANTGELFF
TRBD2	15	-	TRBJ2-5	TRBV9	TGTGCCAGCAGCGGTAGCGGGCTCTTGGGCGAGACCCAGTACTTC	CASSGSGLLGETQYF
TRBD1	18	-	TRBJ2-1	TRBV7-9	TGTGCCAGCAGCCAACTATACCACAGGGGGCGCGGTCTTAATGAGCAGTTCTTC	CASSQLYHRGRGLNEQFF
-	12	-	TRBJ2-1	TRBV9	TGTGCCAGCGCACCCGGAGACAATGAGCAGTTCTTC	CASAPGDNEQFF
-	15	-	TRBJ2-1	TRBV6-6	TGTGCCAGCAGCCGGTACGAGAGCTCCTACAATGAGCAGTTCTTC	CASSRYESSYNEQFF
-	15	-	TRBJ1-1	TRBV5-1	TGCGCCAGCAGCTTCCAAACAGGGTTTCGAACTGAAGCTTTCTTT	CASSFQTGFRTEAFF
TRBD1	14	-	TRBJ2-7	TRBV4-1	TGCGCCAGCAGCCAAGGGACAGGGAGGTACGAGCAGTACTTC	CASSQGTGRYEQYF
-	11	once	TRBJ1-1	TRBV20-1	TGCAGTGCCGAGTCGGACACTGAAGCTTTCTTT	CSAESDTEAFF
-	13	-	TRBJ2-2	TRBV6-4	TGTGCCAGCAGCCGTACTGAGACCGGGGAGCTGTTTTTT	CASSRTETGELFF
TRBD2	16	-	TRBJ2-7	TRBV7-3	TGTGCCAGCAGCCCTACGCGAGCGGGGGGAGTCAGAGAGCAGTACTTC	CASSPTRAGGVREQYF
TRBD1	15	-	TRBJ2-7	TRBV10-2	TGCGCCAGCAGTGAGTTGTGGGACAGGGCAAACGAGCAGTACTTC	CASSELWDRANEQYF
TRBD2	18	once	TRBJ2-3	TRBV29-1	TGCAGCGTTCCGGGACTAGCGGGGGGGACGGCTAGCACAGATACGCAGTATTTT	CSVPGLAGGTASTDTQYF
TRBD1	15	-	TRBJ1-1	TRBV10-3	TGTGCCATCACCCCCGCCCCGACAGGGGCTACTGAAGCTTTCTTT	CAITPAPTGATEAFF
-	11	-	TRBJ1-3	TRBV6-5	TGTGCCAGCAGTTCCCGGAACACCATATATTTT	CASSSRNTIYF
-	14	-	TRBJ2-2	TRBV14	TGTGCCAGCAGCCAGGGACTCCTTGGCCGGGAGCTGTTTTTT	CASSQGLLGRELFF
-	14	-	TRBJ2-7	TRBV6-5	TGTGCCACAGGGGTTGGGGCAGGGCCCCACGAGCAGTACTTC	CATGVGAGPHEQYF
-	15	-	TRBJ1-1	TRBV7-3	TGTGCCAGCAGCTTATCGGGGGGGTTGGGCACTGAAGCTTTCTTT	CASSLSGGLGTEAFF
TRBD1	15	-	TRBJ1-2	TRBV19	TGTGCCAGTAGCCGCGATCGACAGGGAGGCTATGGCTACACCTTC	CASSRDRQGGYGYTF
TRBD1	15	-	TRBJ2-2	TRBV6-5	TGTGCCAGCTTCCCCTCGGGACAGGACACCGGGGAGCTGTTTTTT	CASFPSGQDTGELFF
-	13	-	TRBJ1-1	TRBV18	TGTGCCAGCTCCTCGGGGTTGAACACTGAAGCTTTCTTT	CASSSGLNTEAFF
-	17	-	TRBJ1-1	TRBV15	TGTGCCACCAGCAGAGATGTCGGGAGGGCAGGAAACACTGAAGCTTTCTTT	CATSRDVGRAGNTEAFF
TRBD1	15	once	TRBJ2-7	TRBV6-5	TGTGCCAGCAGTTACGGGACAGAGAAAACCTACGAGCAGTACTTC	CASSYGTEKTYEQYF